This TCR beta chain was sequenced during a study of cytomegalovirus exposure and HLA in healthy donors. Turning to the study itself: The 120 validation repertoires, a later analysis reported, used the same platform as the approximately 670 repertoires from the first cohort.

The CDR3 length is 14 residues. Unmatched junction bases numbered 9, after V lost 6 bases and J lost 6 bases. Germline loops: CDR1 MNHEY, CDR2 SMNVEV (reference sequence). Whole-study findings and limits: The classifier, whose performance was assessed in both the original and validation cohorts, reportedly diagnosed cytomegalovirus status with high specificity and sensitivity.

TCRdb's table, derived via immunoSEQ multiplex PCR, lists solely in-frame clones and lacks some. The data hold 95,000 to 150,000 clones, with 70% to 90% observed a single time. Comments on this clone: Its antigen is as yet unknown.

The chain combines TRBV27 with TRBJ2-3; 7 bases are shared with TRBD1. What was sequenced was PBMCs. The clonotype comes from a woman aged 18-29 years in good health and CMV-seronegative. The CDR3 DNA sequence: TGTGCCAGCAGGTTCAGGGGGTCAATTGATACGCAGTATTTT. Its protein is CASRFRGSIDTQYF.